The clone carrying this T cell receptor (beta chain) was observed a handful of times. Each CDR3 protein gets one entry after TCRdb re-called the 5' RACE reads with MiXCR. Of about 470,000 distinct CDR3 sequences in the sample, approximately 24% are singletons; the top ten hold 2.9%. The sample is drawn from a study of identical twins. With no exceptions, donors were healthy Caucasians. V was shortened by 3 bases and J by 7 bases, with 9 bases between the two germline ends. This CDR3 is built from 12 residues. These same data were also listed under a study on T cells expressing NK-cell markers.

Input material: CD4+ T cells sorted from blood. This receptor was obtained from a woman aged 18-35 years in good health. The rearrangement joins TRBV12-3 or TRBV12-4 to TRBJ1-1; D might be TRBD1 (5 bases). The CDR3, as DNA: TGTGCCAGCAGTTTGGGACCTAATGAAGCTTTCTTT. Translation: CASSLGPNEAFF.